Below, 5 T cell receptor beta chains from the same sample are listed, as sequenced in a study of cytotoxic CD8 clonotypes in ibrutinib-treated CLL. Clones were sequenced by immunoSEQ multiplex PCR, and TCRdb holds only the in-frame ones, with some missing. This repertoire shows about 49,000 clones, under 75% found once; its top ten account for 9.5% to 15%. This specimen was PBMCs, taken after 12 months of ibrutinib treatment. Receptors were obtained from a human donor with chronic lymphocytic leukemia.

This clone was observed a handful of times. V is TRBV19 and J is TRBJ1-6; D gene uncertain. Between the trimmed V and J ends, which lost 6 bases and 6 bases, there was a span of 15 bases. The CDR3 spans 15 residues. CDR1 is LNHDA and CDR2 is SQIVND in the germline V gene (reference sequence). CDR3 in amino acids: CASRRQANANSPLHF. DNA for the CDR3: TGTGCCAGTAGACGGCAGGCTAACGCTAATTCACCCCTCCACTTT.

The V and J genes are TRBV4-2 and TRBJ2-1; perhaps TRBD2 as D (6 bases). Trimming took off 2 bases at V and 10 bases at J, with 9 bases between the two ends. CDR3 size: 12 residues. CDR1 LGHNA and CDR2 YNFKEQ come from the germline V gene. CDR3 region: CASSQRGGEQFF. In DNA form, the CDR3 reads TGTGCCAGCAGCCAAAGGGGAGGCGAGCAGTTCTTC.

J is TRBJ2-3 and V is TRBV30, with D unresolved. This CDR3 has 11 residues. Trimming took off 7 bases at V and 3 bases at J, with 8 bases between the two ends. Germline CDR1 reads GTSNPN; CDR2 reads SVGIG (reference sequence). The CDR3 region has the DNA TGTGCCTCTGAAGTAACAGATACGCAGTATTTT. Translating it yields CASEVTDTQYF. The full variable domain, its missing parts supplied by reference TRBV30 and TRBJ2-3, is SQTIHQWPATLVQPVGSPLSLECTVEGTSNPNLYWYRQAAGRGLQLLFYSVGIGQISSEVPQNLSASRPQDRQFILSSKKLLLSDSGFYLCASEVTDTQYFGPGTRLTVL.

This sequence joins TRBV6-4 and TRBJ2-3, with 7 bases that match TRBD2. Per the germline V gene, CDR1 is MRHNA and CDR2 is SNTAGT. The V segment lost 2 bases and the J segment 5 bases; nucleotides outside the gene matches: 16. The CDR3 is 18 amino acids. The CDR3 DNA reads as TGTGCCAGCAGTGACCCCACACTAGCGCCAAACCTCGGAGATACGCAGTATTTT. Its protein is CASSDPTLAPNLGDTQYF.

V usage is TRBV30 and J usage is TRBJ1-5; tentative D call: TRBD1 (5 bases). CDR3 length: 15 amino acids. Germline CDR1 GTSNPN, CDR2 SVGIG (reference sequence). V lost 3 bases and J 2 bases, leaving 14 bases between the germline ends. The DNA of the CDR3 is TGTGCCTGGAGAAGCGGGGGGAATCGCAATCAGCCCCAGCATTTT. Translation gives CAWRSGGNRNQPQHF.